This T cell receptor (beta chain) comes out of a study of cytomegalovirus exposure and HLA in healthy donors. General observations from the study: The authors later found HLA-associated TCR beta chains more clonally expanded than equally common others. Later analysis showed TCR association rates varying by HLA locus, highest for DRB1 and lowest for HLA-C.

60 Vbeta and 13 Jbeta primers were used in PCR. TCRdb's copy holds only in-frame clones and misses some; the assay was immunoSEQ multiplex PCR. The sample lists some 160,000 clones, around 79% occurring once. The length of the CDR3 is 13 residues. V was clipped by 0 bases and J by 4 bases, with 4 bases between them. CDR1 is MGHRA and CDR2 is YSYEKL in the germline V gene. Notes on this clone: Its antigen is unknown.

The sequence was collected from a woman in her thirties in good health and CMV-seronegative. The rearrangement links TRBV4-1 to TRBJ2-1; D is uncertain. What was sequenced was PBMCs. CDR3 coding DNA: TGCGCCAGCAGCCAAGATTCATACAATGAGCAGTTCTTC. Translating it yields CASSQDSYNEQFF.